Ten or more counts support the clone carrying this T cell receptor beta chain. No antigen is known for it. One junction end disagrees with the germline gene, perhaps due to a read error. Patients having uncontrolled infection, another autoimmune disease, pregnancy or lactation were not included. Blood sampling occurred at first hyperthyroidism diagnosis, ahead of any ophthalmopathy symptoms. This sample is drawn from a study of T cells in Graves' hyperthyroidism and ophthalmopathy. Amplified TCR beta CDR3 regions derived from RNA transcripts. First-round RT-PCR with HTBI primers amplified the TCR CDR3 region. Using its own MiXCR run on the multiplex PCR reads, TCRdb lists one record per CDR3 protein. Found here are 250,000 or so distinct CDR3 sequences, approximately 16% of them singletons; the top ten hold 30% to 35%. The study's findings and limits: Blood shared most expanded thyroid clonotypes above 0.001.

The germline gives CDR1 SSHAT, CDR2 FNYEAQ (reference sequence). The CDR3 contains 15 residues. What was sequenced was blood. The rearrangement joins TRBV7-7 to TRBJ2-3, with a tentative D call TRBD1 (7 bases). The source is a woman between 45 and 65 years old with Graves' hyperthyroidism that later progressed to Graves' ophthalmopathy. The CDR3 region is CASSRLGQGGDTQYF. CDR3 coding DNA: TGTGCTAGCAGCCGTCTCGGGCAGGGGGGCGATACGCAGTATTTT. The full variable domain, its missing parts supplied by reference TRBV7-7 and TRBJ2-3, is GAGVSQSPRYKVTKRGQDVTLRCDPISSHATLYWYQQALGQGPEFLTYFNYEAQPDKSGLPSDRFSAERPEGSISTLTIQRTEQRDSAMYRCASSRLGQGGDTQYFGPGTRLTVL.